This T cell receptor (beta chain) was recovered during a study of T cell responses to AZD1222 COVID-19 vaccine. Germline values: CDR1 SGHVT, CDR2 SQSDAQ. This CDR3 comprises 19 residues. Trimming took 2 bases from V and 1 from J; bases not matched to a gene: 14. General observations from the study: Researchers report vaccine-associated CD4 TCRs spanning spike, with dominance at 160-218 and 743-854. Close to half of spike-specific TCRs reportedly recognize unmutated variant regions. Spike-specific TCR depth and breadth grew after two AZD1222 doses. Donors skewed white British and female; clonal diversity was possibly underestimated.

Here immunoSEQ multiplex PCR was the method, and the copy in TCRdb shows in-frame clones only, minus some. The profile shows 100,000 to 150,000 clones, 70% to 90% of them singletons. As for this clone: Its antigen is still unknown.

This chain connects TRBV7-4 to TRBJ2-5; 9 bases fit TRBD1. The clonotype originates from an adult in good health. The sequencing used peripheral blood, collected on day 0 of AZD1222 vaccination. CDR3 loop: CASSLKHSSDRGCQETQYF. Written as DNA, the CDR3 is TGTGCCAGCAGCTTAAAACACTCTAGTGACAGGGGGTGCCAAGAGACCCAGTACTTC.